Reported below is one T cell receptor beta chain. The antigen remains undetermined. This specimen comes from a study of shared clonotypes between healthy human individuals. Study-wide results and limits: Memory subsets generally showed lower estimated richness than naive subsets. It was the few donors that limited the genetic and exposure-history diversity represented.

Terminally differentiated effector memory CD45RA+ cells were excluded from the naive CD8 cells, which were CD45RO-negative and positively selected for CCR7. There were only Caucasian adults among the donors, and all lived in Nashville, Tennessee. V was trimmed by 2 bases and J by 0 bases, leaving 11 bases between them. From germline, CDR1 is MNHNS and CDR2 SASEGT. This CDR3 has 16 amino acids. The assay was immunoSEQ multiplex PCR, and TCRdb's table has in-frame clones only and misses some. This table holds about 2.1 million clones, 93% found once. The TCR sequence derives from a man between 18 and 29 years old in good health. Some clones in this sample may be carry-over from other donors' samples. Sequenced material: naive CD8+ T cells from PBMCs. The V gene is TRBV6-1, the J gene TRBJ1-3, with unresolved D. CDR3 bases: TGTGCCAGCAGTGAAAGTTGGCGGAGCTCTGGAAACACCATATATTTT. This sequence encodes CASSESWRSSGNTIYF.